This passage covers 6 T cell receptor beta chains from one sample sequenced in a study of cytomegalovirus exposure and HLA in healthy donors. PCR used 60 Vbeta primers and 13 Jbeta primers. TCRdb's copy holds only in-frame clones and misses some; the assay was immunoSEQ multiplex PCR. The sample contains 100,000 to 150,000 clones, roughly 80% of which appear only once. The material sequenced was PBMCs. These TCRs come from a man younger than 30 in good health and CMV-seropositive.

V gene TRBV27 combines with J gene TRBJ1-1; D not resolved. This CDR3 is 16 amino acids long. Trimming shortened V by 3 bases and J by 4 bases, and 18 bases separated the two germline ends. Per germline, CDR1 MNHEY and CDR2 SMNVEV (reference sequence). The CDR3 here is CASSFSGLDSGTEAFF. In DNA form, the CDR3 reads TGTGCCAGCAGTTTCTCCGGACTGGACTCGGGCACTGAAGCTTTCTTT.

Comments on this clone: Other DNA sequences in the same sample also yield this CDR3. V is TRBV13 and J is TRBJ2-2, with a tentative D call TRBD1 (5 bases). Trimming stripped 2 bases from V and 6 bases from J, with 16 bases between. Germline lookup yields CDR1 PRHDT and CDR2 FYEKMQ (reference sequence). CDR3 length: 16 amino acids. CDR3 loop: CASSLRLISGSGELFF. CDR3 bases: TGTGCCAGCAGCTTACGATTGATCTCAGGGTCCGGGGAGCTGTTTTTT.

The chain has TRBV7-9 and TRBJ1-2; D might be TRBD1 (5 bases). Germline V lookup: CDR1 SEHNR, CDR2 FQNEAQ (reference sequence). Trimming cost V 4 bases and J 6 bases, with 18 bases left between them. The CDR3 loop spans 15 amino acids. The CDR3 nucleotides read TGTGCCAGCAGCTCGCAACCGGGGGGAGAGGATGGCTACACCTTC. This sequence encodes CASSSQPGGEDGYTF.

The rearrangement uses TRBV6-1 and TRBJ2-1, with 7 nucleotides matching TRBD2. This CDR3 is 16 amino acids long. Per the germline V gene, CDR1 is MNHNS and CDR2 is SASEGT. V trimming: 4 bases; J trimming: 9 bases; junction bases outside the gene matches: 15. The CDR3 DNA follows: TGTGCCAGCAGTGCCGGGACCCACAAGGGCGGGGGTGAGCAGTTCTTC. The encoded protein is CASSAGTHKGGGEQFF.

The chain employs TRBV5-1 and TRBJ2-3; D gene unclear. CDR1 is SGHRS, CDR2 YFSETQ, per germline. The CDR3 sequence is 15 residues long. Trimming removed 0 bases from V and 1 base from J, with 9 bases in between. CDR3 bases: TGCGCCAGCAGCTTGGCGTCCACAGGCACAGATACGCAGTATTTT. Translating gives CASSLASTGTDTQYF.

For the CDR3, the DNA is TGTGCCAGCAGCGCCTACGACAGGGGCTACGAGCAGTACTTC. Protein sequence: CASSAYDRGYEQYF. The chain couples TRBV7-9 to TRBJ2-7, with 8 positions matching TRBD1. CDR3 length: 14 amino acids. Germline V gene sequence: CDR1 SEHNR, CDR2 FQNEAQ (reference sequence). V shed 5 bases and J 3 bases; nucleotides not matched to a gene: 6.